What follows are 5 T cell receptor beta chains derived from one specimen sequenced in a study of blood T cells in healthy people across ages. Sample-barcoded 5' priming and a J-beta primer mix drove a second PCR of roughly 7 to 11 cycles. Each CDR3 protein gets one entry after TCRdb re-called the 5' RACE reads with MiXCR. The sample consists of roughly 1.5 million distinct CDR3 sequences, approximately 39% of them appearing once. Sequencing was carried out using blood. These receptors were taken from a woman under 30 in good health.

This clonotype appeared a few times. CDR3: CASSLQTNEKLFF. The CDR3 DNA reads as TGTGCCAGCAGCTTACAAACTAATGAAAAACTGTTTTTT. The chain uses TRBV7-2 and TRBJ1-4; D not resolved. CDR1 is SGHTA and CDR2 is FQGNSA in the germline V gene. This CDR3 contains 13 residues. With 2 bases removed from V and 1 base from J, the gap between germline ends came to 2 bases.

Concerning this clonotype: One end of the junction does not line up with germline, which may come from a read error. The chain employs TRBV14 and TRBJ1-1; TRBD1 aligns across 7 bases. The CDR3 is made up of 13 amino acids. The V gene's germline CDR1 is SGHDN and CDR2 FVKESK. CDR3 sequence reads: CARSQDRATEAFF. The CDR3 bases are TGTGCCAGAAGCCAAGACAGGGCCACTGAAGCTTTCTTT.

This clonotype was seen a few times. The chain combines TRBV20-1 with TRBJ1-6, with 7 bases lining up with TRBD1. Germline CDR1 DFQATT, CDR2 SNEGSKA (reference sequence). The CDR3 spans 13 residues. After removal of 5 bases from V and 10 bases from J, the junction contained 8 bases not matched to a gene. The CDR3 DNA reads as TGCAGTGCTGCGAGTCAGGGGGGATCACCCCTCCACTTT. Protein product: CSAASQGGSPLHF.

This clonotype was recorded only once. The rearrangement joins TRBV20-1 to TRBJ1-1; D ambiguous. CDR3 length equals 16 residues. The V end lost 0 bases, the J end lost 5 bases, and 19 bases lay between the germline ends. Germline V gives CDR1 DFQATT, CDR2 SNEGSKA (reference sequence). The DNA of the CDR3 is TGCAGTGCTAGAGATCAACGTCGGGGAATGAGGACTGAAGCTTTCTTT. Translation: CSARDQRRGMRTEAFF.

The CDR3 DNA follows: TGCAGTGCCCTCGGACTAGTTGGTAGGGTCTACGAGCAGTACTTC. Translated, it gives CSALGLVGRVYEQYF. The rearrangement joins TRBV20-1 to TRBJ2-7; 7 bases fit TRBD2. Germline CDR1 and CDR2: DFQATT and SNEGSKA (reference sequence). V trimming: 6 bases; J trimming: 3 bases; junction bases outside the gene matches: 14. The CDR3 has 15 residues.